These T cell receptor beta chains were read from a single sample in a study of T cells after yellow fever vaccination. One entry per CDR3 protein results from TCRdb running MiXCR on the 5' RACE reads. The sample lists 110,000 to 150,000 distinct CDR3 sequences, more than 6.5% seen once, with about 0.61% in the top ten. Specimen: CD4+ T cells sorted from PBMCs, collected 10 days after the yellow fever booster vaccination. These receptor sequences come from a man under 40 who received the YFV17D yellow fever vaccine. Each CDR3 is given with its conserved first and last residue. The order of the fields is J gene, clone size, V gene, D gene, CDR3 protein, CDR3 DNA. The D gene is left open where the match is weak. The size of a clone is reported for some rows only, either as once, few or many, or as a class for expanded clones.

j_call: TRBJ1-4
clone_size: few
v_call: TRBV10-2
d_call: .
cdr3_aa: CGGAIQAAEATNEKLFF
cdr3_nt: TGCGGGGGGGCCATTCAAGCCGCCGAAGCAACTAATGAAAAACTGTTTTTT

j_call: TRBJ2-1
clone_size: many
v_call: TRBV28
d_call: .
cdr3_aa: CASSSSGATTSSSYNEQFF
cdr3_nt: TGTGCCAGCAGTTCCTCCGGAGCGACAACTTCGAGCTCCTACAATGAGCAGTTCTTC

j_call: TRBJ2-1
clone_size: many
v_call: TRBV28
d_call: .
cdr3_aa: CASSLPNSLNEQFF
cdr3_nt: TGTGCCAGCAGTCTGCCTAATAGTCTCAATGAGCAGTTCTTC

j_call: TRBJ1-1
clone_size: few
v_call: TRBV5-1
d_call: .
cdr3_aa: CASSAGGDTEAFF
cdr3_nt: TGCGCCAGCAGCGCCGGAGGGGACACTGAAGCTTTCTTT

j_call: TRBJ2-1
clone_size: many
v_call: TRBV7-3
d_call: TRBD2
cdr3_aa: CASSLTSGSYEQFF
cdr3_nt: TGTGCCAGCAGCTTAACTAGCGGGAGTTATGAGCAGTTCTTC

j_call: TRBJ2-6
clone_size: few
v_call: TRBV11-2
d_call: .
cdr3_aa: CASTPVSGARTGANVLTF
cdr3_nt: TGTGCCAGCACCCCGGTCTCGGGAGCTAGGACTGGGGCCAACGTCCTGACTTTC

j_call: TRBJ2-2
clone_size: many
v_call: TRBV7-2
d_call: .
cdr3_aa: CASSLGSGITGELFF
cdr3_nt: TGTGCCAGCAGCTTAGGGTCAGGGATCACCGGGGAGCTGTTTTTT

j_call: TRBJ2-5
clone_size: many
v_call: TRBV5-1
d_call: .
cdr3_aa: CASSLGQVWETQYF
cdr3_nt: TGCGCCAGCAGCTTGGGACAGGTCTGGGAGACCCAGTACTTC

j_call: TRBJ2-3
clone_size: many
v_call: TRBV7-6
d_call: .
cdr3_aa: CASSLGFGDTQYF
cdr3_nt: TGTGCCAGCAGCTTGGGGTTCGGGGATACGCAGTATTTT

j_call: TRBJ2-1
clone_size: many
v_call: TRBV7-2
d_call: TRBD1
cdr3_aa: CASSRDRGRNEQFF
cdr3_nt: TGTGCCAGCAGCCGGGACAGGGGTCGGAATGAGCAGTTCTTC

j_call: TRBJ2-5
clone_size: many
v_call: TRBV12-3/TRBV12-4
d_call: TRBD1
cdr3_aa: CASNKSGTGPTQYF
cdr3_nt: TGTGCCAGCAACAAATCCGGGACAGGGCCGACCCAGTACTTC

j_call: TRBJ1-6
clone_size: .
v_call: TRBV30
d_call: .
cdr3_aa: CAWTGIGLNSPLHF
cdr3_nt: TGTGCCTGGACAGGGATCGGTCTTAATTCACCCCTCCACTTT

j_call: TRBJ2-5
clone_size: many
v_call: TRBV14
d_call: TRBD2
cdr3_aa: CASSQRWRLAAETQYF
cdr3_nt: TGTGCCAGCAGCCAAAGATGGAGACTAGCGGCGGAGACCCAGTACTTC

j_call: TRBJ2-1
clone_size: many
v_call: TRBV5-1
d_call: .
cdr3_aa: CASSLERASDEQFF
cdr3_nt: TGCGCCAGCAGCTTGGAGAGGGCCTCGGATGAGCAGTTCTTC

j_call: TRBJ2-3
clone_size: many
v_call: TRBV7-2
d_call: TRBD2
cdr3_aa: CASSILGLAGGDTQYF
cdr3_nt: TGTGCCAGCAGCATTCTGGGACTAGCGGGAGGAGATACGCAGTATTTT

j_call: TRBJ1-5
clone_size: many
v_call: TRBV12-3/TRBV12-4
d_call: .
cdr3_aa: CASSFSTAGGNQPQHF
cdr3_nt: TGTGCCAGCAGTTTTTCTACTGCGGGAGGCAATCAGCCCCAGCATTTT

j_call: TRBJ1-1
clone_size: .
v_call: TRBV13
d_call: .
cdr3_aa: CASSLRDYTEAFF
cdr3_nt: TGTGCCAGCAGCTTACGAGACTACACTGAAGCTTTCTTT

j_call: TRBJ2-2
clone_size: many
v_call: TRBV6-5
d_call: .
cdr3_aa: CASSYTGGLVSGELFF
cdr3_nt: TGTGCCAGCAGTTACACAGGGGGACTAGTTTCCGGGGAGCTGTTTTTT

j_call: TRBJ2-5
clone_size: once
v_call: TRBV20-1
d_call: TRBD2
cdr3_aa: CSALGAGAGCETQYF
cdr3_nt: TGCAGTGCCCTAGGGGCGGGAGCTGGGTGCGAGACCCAGTACTTC

j_call: TRBJ2-1
clone_size: many
v_call: TRBV7-6
d_call: TRBD2
cdr3_aa: CASSPTPLAGGSEQFF
cdr3_nt: TGTGCCAGCAGCCCGACCCCTCTAGCGGGAGGGAGTGAGCAGTTCTTC

j_call: TRBJ2-7
clone_size: many
v_call: TRBV2
d_call: .
cdr3_aa: CASAADTGYEQYF
cdr3_nt: TGTGCCTCAGCGGCGGACACCGGGTACGAGCAGTACTTC

j_call: TRBJ1-2
clone_size: many
v_call: TRBV29-1
d_call: TRBD1
cdr3_aa: CSVLQGAGGYTF
cdr3_nt: TGCAGCGTTCTACAGGGGGCGGGTGGCTACACCTTC

j_call: TRBJ1-2
clone_size: many
v_call: TRBV7-9
d_call: .
cdr3_aa: CASSLGSDNYGYTF
cdr3_nt: TGTGCCAGCAGCTTAGGTTCAGATAACTATGGCTACACCTTC